The T cell receptor (beta chain) under discussion was sequenced for a study of blood T cell repertoires in COVID-19. Across the whole study: Samples came from the United States, Italy and Spain, spanning acute and convalescent COVID-19. The cDNA or gDNA used as material had been derived from T cells, B-cell-depleted T cells, or PBMCs.

V was cut by 2 bases and J by 4 bases, with 11 bases left in between. Germline CDR1 SGHTA, CDR2 FQGNSA. The CDR3 length is 14 residues. As processed by the authors: From reference gene primer amplification, estimates of nucleated cell counts were derived. Clones were read by immunoSEQ multiplex PCR, and TCRdb kept only the in-frame ones, dropping some. V, J and clone size are those of that table, while D and trimming were read from the DNA. The sample holds over 95,000 clones, approximately 84% seen once. The chain employs TRBV7-2 and TRBJ1-1; possible D gene TRBD1, 5 bases. The receptor's source is a woman aged 40 to 49 with acute or convalescent COVID-19. Sequenced sample: peripheral blood. CDR3: CASSLRGESTEAFF. CDR3 DNA sequence: TGTGCCAGCAGCTTACGGGGGGAGAGCACTGAAGCTTTCTTT.